This TCR beta chain originates from a study of control samples from healthy donors and cancer patients. Germline V gene sequence: CDR1 SGHRS, CDR2 YFSETQ. The CDR3 extends over 13 amino acids. V lost 1 base and J lost 5, with 10 bases in between. Libraries were prepared by immunoSEQ multiplex PCR; TCRdb keeps only in-frame clonotypes and omits some of them. This sample has 100,000 to 150,000 clones, with around nine tenths found just once. This chain uses TRBV5-1 with TRBJ2-7; D is uncertain. The source is a man aged 40-55 years in good health. The sequencing sample was made of blood. The CDR3 nucleotides are TGCGCCAGCAGCTTGATATCTCATCACGAGCAGTACTTC. Amino acids: CASSLISHHEQYF.